Sequencing of this TCR beta chain was carried out in a study of vaccination and CD4 T cells after COVID-19. Overall study: The convalescents were made up of six males and four females, two of whom were Hispanic.

The treatment: approximately 11-day PBMC culture with coronavirus spike peptide pools or control peptides (ViraFEST assay). By share, this clonotype ranks as medium-sized (0.01 to 0.1%). Its antigen is not identified. Cultured CD4+ T cell DNA was sequenced using the Oncomine TCR Beta short-read assay. TCRdb ran MiXCR on the PCR reads and lists one entry per CDR3 protein. Of 9,500 to 15,000 distinct CDR3 sequences listed, around two fifths were seen once; the top ten hold less than 25%. The sample taken for sequencing was cultured CD4+ T cells from blood. The TCR originated in a human donor with COVID-19.

The CDR3 DNA is TGTGCCATCCGACCATCCCCGGGACAGGGGGCATTGGGGGAGCTGTTTTTT. Amino acids: CAIRPSPGQGALGELFF. This sequence joins TRBV10-3 and TRBJ2-2, with 12 bases aligning to TRBD1. V shed 8 bases, J shed 8 bases, and the junction held 15 bases outside the gene matches. The CDR3 is 17 amino acids. Germline CDR1 ENHRY, CDR2 SYGVKD.